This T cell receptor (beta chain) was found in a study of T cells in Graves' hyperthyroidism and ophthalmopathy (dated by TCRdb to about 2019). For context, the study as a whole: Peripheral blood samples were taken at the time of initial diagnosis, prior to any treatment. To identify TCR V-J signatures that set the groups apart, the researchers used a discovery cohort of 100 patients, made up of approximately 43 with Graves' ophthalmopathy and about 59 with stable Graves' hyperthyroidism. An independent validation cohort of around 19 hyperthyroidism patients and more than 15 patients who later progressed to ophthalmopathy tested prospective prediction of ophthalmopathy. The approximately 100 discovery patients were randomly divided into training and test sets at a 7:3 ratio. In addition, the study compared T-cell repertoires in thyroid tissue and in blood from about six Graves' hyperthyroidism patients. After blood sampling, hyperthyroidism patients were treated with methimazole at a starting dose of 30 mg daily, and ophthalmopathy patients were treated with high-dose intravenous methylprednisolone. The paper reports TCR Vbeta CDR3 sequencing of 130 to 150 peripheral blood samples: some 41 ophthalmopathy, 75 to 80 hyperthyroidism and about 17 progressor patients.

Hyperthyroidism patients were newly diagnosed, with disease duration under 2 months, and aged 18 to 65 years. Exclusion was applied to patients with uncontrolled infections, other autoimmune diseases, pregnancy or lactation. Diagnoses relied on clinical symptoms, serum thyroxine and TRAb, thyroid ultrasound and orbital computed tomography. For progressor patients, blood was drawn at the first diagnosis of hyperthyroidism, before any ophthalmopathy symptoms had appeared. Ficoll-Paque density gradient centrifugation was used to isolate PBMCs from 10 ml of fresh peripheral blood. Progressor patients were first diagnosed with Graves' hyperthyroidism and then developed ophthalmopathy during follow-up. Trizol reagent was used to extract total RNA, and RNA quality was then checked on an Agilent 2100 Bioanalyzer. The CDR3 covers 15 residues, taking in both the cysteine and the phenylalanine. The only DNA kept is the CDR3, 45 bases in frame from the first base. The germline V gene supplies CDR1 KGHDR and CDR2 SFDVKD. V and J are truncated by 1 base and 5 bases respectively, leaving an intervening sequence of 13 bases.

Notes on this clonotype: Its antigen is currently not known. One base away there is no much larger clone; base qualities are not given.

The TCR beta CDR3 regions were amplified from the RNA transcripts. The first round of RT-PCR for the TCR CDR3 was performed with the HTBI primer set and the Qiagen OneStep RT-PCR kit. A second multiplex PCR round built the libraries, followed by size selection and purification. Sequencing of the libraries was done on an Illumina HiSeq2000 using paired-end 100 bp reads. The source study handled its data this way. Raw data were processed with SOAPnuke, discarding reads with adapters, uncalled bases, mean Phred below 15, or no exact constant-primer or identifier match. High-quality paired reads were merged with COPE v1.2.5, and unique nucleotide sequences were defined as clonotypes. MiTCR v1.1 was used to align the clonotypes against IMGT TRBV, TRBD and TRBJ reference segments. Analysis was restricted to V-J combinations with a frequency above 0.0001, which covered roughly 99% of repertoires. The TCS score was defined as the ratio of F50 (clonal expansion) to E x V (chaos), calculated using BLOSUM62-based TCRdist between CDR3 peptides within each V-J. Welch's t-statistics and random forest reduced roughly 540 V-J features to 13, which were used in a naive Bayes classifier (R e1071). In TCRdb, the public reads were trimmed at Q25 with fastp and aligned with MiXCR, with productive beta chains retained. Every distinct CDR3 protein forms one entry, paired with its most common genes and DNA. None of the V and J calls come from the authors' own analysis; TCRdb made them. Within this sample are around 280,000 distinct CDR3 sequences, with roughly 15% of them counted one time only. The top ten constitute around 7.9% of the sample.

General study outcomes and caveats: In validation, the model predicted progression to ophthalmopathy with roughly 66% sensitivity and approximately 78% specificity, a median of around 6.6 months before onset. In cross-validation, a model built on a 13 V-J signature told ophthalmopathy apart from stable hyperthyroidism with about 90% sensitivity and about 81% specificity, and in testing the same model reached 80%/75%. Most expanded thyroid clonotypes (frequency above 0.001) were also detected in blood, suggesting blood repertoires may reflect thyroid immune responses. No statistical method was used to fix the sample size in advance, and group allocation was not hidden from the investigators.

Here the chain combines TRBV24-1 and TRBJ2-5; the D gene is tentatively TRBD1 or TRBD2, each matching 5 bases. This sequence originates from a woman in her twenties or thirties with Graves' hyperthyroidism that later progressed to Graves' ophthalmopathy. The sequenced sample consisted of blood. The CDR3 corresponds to CATSDLVGAGETQYF. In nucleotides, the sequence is TGTGCCACCAGTGATTTAGTCGGGGCTGGGGAGACCCAGTACTTC.